This section outlines one T cell receptor beta chain sequence together with its context. This clone appeared a single time. The antigen it binds to is not known. Base qualities are missing; no much larger clone stands one base away. The CDR3, from cysteine to phenylalanine, totals 15 residues. Only CDR3 DNA remains: 45 bases, in frame from the first base. The CDR1 and CDR2 encoded by the germline V gene are SGHRS and YFSETQ. Trimming removed 5 bases from V and 4 bases from J, leaving 16 bases between the germline ends. Each collaborating institution followed its own protocols to collect whole blood in K2EDTA tubes. For TCRbeta analysis, collaborator samples were shipped as frozen whole blood, as isolated PBMCs, or as DNA extracted from either sample type. The sample comes from a study of blood T cell repertoires in COVID-19 (dated by TCRdb to between 2020 and 2021). At the level of the whole study: Samples covering the acute and convalescent phases of COVID-19 were provided by collaborators in the United States, Italy and Spain. The prospective study material was composed of cDNA or gDNA derived from T cells, B-cell-depleted T cells, or PBMCs. Subjects who had been exposed to COVID-19, were actively infected with it, or had recovered from it provided the deeply sampled blood TCRbeta repertoires that made up the dataset. A freely available public database, intended as a resource for researchers studying the immune response to SARS-CoV-2, is where the repertoires were released. The samples were drawn from two sources: the first 160 participants of the ongoing ImmuneRACE study, and over 1,000 subjects contributed by 6 global collaborators. Nearly every sample came with metadata listing a de-identified subject ID, COVID-19 status, age in years and sex. Where available, HLA class I and class II types were obtained from metadata supplied by the sample provider rather than from assay-based typing.

What the authors observed across the whole study: How much clinical and demographic metadata was included differed by source and by participant, and the metadata was provided uncurated.

The immunoSEQ Assay, a bias-controlled multiplex PCR, was used to amplify TCRbeta CDR3 regions from genomic DNA. On the authors' methods: The number of nucleated cells in each sample was estimated from the amplification of reference gene primers within the assay. To quantify the absolute abundance of each unique TCRbeta CDR3 rearrangement, sequence reads were collapsed and filtered. For each sample, productive Simpson clonality was calculated as the square root of Simpson's diversity index over productive rearrangements. Held by TCRdb, this immuneACCESS table contains in-frame sequences only and omits some clones. Under half of the omission traces to an unresolved V gene where checked; the cause of the rest is unknown. V, J and clone size are those of that table, while D and trimming were read from the DNA. The sample table shows roughly 39,000 clones, and around 89% are seen once. More than 7% of the sample goes to the ten largest clones.

The chain couples TRBV5-1 to TRBJ1-3; TRBD1 might be the D gene, on 6 matching bases. Sequencing input: peripheral blood. This receptor was identified in a man aged 30-40 years with active or convalescent COVID-19. This receptor carries the CDR3 CASSYSTGTGNTIYF. The DNA sequence is as follows: TGCGCCAGCAGTTATTCTACCGGGACAGGAAACACCATATATTTT.